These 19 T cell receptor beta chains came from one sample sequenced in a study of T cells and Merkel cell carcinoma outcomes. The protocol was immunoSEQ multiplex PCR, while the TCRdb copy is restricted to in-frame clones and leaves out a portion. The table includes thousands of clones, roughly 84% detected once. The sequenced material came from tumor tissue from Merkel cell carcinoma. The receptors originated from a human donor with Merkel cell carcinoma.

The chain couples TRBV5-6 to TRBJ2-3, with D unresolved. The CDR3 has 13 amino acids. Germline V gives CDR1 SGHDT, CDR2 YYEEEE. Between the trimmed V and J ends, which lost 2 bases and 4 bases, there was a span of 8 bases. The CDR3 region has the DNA TGTGCCAGCAGCTTATCCGGGTCAGATACGCAGTATTTT. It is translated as CASSLSGSDTQYF. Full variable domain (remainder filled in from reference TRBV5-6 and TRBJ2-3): DAGVTQSPTHLIKTRGQQVTLRCSPKSGHDTVSWYQQALGQGPQFIFQYYEEEERQRGNFPDRFSGHQFPNYSSELNVNALLLGDSALYLCASSLSGSDTQYFGPGTRLTVL.

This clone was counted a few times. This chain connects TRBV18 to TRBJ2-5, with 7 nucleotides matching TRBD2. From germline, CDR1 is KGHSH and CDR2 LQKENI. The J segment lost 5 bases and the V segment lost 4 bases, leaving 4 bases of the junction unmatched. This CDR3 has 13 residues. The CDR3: CASSRTSGETQYF. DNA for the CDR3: TGTGCCAGCTCACGGACTAGTGGTGAGACCCAGTACTTC.

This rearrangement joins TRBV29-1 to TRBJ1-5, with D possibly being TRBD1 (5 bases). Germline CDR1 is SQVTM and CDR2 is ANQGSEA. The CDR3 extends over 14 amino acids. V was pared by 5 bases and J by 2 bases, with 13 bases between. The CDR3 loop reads CSVTGGNGNQPQHF. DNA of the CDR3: TGCAGCGTTACTGGGGGAAATGGCAATCAGCCCCAGCATTTT.

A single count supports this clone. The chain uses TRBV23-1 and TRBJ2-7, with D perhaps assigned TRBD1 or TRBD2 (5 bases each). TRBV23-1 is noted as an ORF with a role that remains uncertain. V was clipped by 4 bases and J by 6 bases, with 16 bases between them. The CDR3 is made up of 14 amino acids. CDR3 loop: CASSRDLKSGEQYF. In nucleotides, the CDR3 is TGCGCCAGCAGTCGGGACCTCAAAAGTGGCGAGCAGTACTTC.

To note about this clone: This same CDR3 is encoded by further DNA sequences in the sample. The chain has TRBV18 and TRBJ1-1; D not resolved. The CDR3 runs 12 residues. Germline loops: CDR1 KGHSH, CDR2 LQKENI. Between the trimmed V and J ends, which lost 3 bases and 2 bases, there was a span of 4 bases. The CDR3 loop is CASSPLNTEAFF. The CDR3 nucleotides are TGTGCCAGCTCACCTCTAAACACTGAAGCTTTCTTT.

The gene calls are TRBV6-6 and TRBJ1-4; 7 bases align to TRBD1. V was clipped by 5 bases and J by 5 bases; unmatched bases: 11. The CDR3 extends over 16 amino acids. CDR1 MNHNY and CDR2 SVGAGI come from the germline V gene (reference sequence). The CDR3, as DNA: TGTGCCAGCAGTCCCCGGGCTGAGGGGGCCAATGAAAAACTGTTTTTT. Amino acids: CASSPRAEGANEKLFF.

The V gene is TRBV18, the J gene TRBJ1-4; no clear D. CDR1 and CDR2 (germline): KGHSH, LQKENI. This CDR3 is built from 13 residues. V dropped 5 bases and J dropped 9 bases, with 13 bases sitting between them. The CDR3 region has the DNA TGTGCCAGCTCAGGCACCTCCGGTAAAAAACTGTTTTTT. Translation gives CASSGTSGKKLFF.

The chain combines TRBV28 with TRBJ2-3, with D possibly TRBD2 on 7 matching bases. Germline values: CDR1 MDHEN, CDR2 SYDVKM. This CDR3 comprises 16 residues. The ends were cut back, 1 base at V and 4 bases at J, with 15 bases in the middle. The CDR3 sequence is CASSLFGQGRADTQYF. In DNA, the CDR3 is TGTGCCAGCAGTTTATTCGGGCAGGGGAGGGCAGATACGCAGTATTTT.

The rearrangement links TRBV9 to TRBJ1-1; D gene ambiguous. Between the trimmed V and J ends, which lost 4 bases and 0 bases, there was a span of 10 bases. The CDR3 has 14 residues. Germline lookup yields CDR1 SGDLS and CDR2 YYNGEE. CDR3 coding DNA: TGTGCCAGCAGCCCCCGACACCTGAACACTGAAGCTTTCTTT. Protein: CASSPRHLNTEAFF.

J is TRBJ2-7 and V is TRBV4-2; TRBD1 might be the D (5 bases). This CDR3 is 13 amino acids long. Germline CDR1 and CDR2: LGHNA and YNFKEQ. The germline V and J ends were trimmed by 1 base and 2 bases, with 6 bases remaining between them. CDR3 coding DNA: TGTGCCAGCAGCCAAGGACAGACCTACGAGCAGTACTTC. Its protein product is CASSQGQTYEQYF.

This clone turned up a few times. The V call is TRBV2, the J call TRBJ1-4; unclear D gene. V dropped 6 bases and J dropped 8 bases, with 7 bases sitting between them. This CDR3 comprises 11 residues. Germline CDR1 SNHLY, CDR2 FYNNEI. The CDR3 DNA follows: TGTGCCAGCAGAGGCGGGGAAAAACTGTTTTTT. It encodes CASRGGEKLFF.

The CDR3 is CAISESQFNQPQHF. CDR3 bases: TGTGCCATCAGTGAGTCGCAGTTCAATCAGCCCCAGCATTTT. The J gene is TRBJ1-5, the V gene TRBV10-3; D gene uncertain. V was pared by 0 bases and J by 3 bases, with 6 bases between. The germline V gene has CDR1 ENHRY and CDR2 SYGVKD. The CDR3 has 14 residues.

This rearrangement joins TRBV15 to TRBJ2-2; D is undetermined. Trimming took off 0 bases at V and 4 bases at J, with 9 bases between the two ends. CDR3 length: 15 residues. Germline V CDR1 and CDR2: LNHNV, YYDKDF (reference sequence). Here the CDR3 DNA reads TGTGCCACCAGCAGAGATCTAAGGTCCACCGGGGAGCTGTTTTTT. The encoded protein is CATSRDLRSTGELFF.

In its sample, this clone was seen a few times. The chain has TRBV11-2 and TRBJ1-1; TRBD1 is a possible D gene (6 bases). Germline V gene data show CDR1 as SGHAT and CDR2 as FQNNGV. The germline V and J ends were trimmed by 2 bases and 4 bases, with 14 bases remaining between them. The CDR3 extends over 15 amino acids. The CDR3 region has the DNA TGTGCCAGCAGCTTAACAGGGACGGGTTCCACTGAAGCTTTCTTT. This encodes CASSLTGTGSTEAFF. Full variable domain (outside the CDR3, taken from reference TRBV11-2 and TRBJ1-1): EAGVAQSPRYKIIEKRQSVAFWCNPISGHATLYWYQQILGQGPKLLIQFQNNGVVDDSQLPKDRFSAERLKGVDSTLKIQPAKLEDSAVYLCASSLTGTGSTEAFFGQGTRLTVV.

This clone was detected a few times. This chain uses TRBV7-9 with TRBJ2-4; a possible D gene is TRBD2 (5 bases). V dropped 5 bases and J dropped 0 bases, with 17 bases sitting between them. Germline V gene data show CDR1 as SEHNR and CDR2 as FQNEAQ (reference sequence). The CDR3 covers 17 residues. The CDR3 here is CASSRRTGGIAKNIQYF. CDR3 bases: TGTGCCAGCAGCCGAAGGACTGGCGGAATAGCCAAAAACATTCAGTACTTC. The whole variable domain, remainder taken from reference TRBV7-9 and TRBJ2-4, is DTGVSQNPRHKITKRGQNVTFRCDPISEHNRLYWYRQTLGQGPEFLTYFQNEAQLEKSRLLSDRFSAERPKGSFSTLEIQRTEQGDSAMYLCASSRRTGGIAKNIQYFGAGTRLSVL.

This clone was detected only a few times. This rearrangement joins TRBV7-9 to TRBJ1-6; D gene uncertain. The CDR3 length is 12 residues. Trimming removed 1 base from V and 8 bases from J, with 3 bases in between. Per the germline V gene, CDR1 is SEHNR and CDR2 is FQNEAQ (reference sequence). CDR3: CASSLGDSPLHF. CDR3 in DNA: TGTGCCAGCAGCTTAGGGGATTCACCCCTCCACTTT. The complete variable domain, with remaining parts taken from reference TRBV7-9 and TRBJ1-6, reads DTGVSQNPRHKITKRGQNVTFRCDPISEHNRLYWYRQTLGQGPEFLTYFQNEAQLEKSRLLSDRFSAERPKGSFSTLEIQRTEQGDSAMYLCASSLGDSPLHFGNGTRLTVT.

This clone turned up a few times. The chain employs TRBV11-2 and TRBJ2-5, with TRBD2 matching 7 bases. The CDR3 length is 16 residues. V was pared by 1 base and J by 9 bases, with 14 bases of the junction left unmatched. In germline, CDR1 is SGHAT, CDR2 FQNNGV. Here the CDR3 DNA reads TGTGCCAGCAGCTTAGGCGGGGCTAGCGGCCAGATGGCCCAGTACTTC. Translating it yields CASSLGGASGQMAQYF.

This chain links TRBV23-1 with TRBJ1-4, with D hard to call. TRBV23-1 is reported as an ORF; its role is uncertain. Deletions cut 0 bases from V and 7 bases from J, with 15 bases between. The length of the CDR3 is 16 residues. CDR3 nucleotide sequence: TGCGCCAGCAGTCAATCTGGGGAAACTTGGGGTGAAAAACTGTTTTTT. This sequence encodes CASSQSGETWGEKLFF.

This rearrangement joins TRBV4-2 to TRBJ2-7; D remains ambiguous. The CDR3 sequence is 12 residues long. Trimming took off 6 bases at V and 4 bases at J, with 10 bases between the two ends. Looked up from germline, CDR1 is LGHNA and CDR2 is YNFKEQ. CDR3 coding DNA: TGTGCCAGCAGTCCCGGGCAATACGAGCAGTACTTC. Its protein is CASSPGQYEQYF.